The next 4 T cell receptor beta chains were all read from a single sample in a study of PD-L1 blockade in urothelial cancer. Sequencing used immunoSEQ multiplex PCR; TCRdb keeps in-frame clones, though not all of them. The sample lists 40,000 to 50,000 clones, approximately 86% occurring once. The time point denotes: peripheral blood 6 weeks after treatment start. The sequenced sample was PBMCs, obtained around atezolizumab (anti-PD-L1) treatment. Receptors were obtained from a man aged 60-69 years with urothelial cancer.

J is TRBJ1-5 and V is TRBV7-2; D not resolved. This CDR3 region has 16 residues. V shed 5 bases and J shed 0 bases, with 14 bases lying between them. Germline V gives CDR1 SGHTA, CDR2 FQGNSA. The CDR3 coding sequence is TGTGCCAGCAGCCCACAGCTCCCATATAGCAATCAGCCCCAGCATTTT. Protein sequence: CASSPQLPYSNQPQHF.

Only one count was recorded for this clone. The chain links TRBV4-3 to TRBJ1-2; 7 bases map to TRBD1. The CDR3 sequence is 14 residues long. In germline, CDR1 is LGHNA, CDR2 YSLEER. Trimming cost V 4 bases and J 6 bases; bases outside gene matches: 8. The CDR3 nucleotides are TGCGCCAGCAGCCCCGGCCAGGGGGTCAATGGCTACACCTTC. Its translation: CASSPGQGVNGYTF.

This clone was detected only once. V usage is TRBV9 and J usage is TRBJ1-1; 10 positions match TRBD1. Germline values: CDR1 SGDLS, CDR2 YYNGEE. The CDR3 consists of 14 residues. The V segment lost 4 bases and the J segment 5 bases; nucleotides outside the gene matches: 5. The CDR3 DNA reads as TGTGCCAGCAGCCCATCGGACAGGGGGACTGAAGCTTTCTTT. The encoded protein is CASSPSDRGTEAFF.

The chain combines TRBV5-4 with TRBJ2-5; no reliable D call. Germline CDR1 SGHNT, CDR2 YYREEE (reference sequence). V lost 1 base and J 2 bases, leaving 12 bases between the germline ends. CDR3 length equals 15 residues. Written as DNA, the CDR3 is TGTGCCAGCAGCTTGAGGTACAGCATTCAAGAGACCCAGTACTTC. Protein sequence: CASSLRYSIQETQYF.